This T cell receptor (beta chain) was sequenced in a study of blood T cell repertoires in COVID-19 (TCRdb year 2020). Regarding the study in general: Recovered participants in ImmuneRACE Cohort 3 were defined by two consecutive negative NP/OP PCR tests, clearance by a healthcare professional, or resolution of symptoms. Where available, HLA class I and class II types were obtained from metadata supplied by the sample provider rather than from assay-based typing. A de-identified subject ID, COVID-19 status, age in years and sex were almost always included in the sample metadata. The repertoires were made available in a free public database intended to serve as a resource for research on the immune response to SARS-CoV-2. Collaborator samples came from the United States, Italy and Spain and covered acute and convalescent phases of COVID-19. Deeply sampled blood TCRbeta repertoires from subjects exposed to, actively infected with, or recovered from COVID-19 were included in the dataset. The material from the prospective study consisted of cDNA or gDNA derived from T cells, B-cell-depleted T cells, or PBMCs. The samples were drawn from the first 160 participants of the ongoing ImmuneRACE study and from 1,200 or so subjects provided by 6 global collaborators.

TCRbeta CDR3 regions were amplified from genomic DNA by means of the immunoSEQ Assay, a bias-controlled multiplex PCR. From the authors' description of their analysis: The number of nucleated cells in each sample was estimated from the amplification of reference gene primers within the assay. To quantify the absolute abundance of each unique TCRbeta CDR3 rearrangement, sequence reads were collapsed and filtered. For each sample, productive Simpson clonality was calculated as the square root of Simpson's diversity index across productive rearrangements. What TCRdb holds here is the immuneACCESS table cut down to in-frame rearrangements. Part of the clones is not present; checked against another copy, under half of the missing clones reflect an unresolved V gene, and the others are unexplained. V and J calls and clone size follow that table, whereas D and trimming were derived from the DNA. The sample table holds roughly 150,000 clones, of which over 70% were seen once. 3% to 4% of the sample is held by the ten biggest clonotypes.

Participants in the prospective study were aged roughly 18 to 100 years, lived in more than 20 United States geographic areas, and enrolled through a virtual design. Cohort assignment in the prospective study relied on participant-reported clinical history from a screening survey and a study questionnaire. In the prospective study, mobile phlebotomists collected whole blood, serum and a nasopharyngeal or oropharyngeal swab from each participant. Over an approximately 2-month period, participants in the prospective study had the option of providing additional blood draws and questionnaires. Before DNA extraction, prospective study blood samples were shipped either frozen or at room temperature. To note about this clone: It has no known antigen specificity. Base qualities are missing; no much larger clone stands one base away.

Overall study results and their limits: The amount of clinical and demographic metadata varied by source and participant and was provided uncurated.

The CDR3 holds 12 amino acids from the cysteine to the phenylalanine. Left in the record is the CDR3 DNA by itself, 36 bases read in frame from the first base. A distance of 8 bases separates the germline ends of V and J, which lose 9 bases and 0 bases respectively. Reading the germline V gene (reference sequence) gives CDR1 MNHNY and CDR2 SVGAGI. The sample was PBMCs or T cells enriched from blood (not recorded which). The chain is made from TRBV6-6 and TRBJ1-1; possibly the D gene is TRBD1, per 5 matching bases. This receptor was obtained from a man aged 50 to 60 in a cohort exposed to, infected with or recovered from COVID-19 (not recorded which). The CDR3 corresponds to CASRQLNTEAFF. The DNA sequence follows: TGTGCCAGTCGACAGCTGAACACTGAAGCTTTCTTT.